The sequence of this T cell receptor (beta chain) was determined in a study of CD8+ T cells in alopecia areata. Study background: After 6 to 18 months of tofacitinib, follow-up continued 6 months off drug.

Alopecia areata patients had lesional scalp punch biopsies and peripheral blood taken from them. In the case of this clone: Its matching antigen is unknown. Distinct nucleotide sequences in the sample also encode this CDR3.

The CDR3 is 14 residues long. V was pared by 4 bases and J by 0 bases, with 6 bases between. CDR1 and CDR2 (germline): MGHRA, YSYEKL. Study findings and constraints: Against the mouse data, patients shared TCRs less clearly, possibly for HLA reasons. Relative to normal scalp, lesional scalp, especially alopecia totalis/universalis, showed higher clonality.

The sequencing template was cDNA reverse transcribed from extracted RNA. Profiling relied on immunoSEQ multiplex PCR, and the TCRdb table lists in-frame clones only, not all of them. The sample lists roughly 130,000 clones, approximately 53% seen once, with 4.5% in the top ten. The sequence derives from a human donor with alopecia areata. The starting material was CD4+ T cells sorted from blood, obtained at week 0. The J gene is TRBJ1-4, the V gene TRBV4-1, with D hard to call. The CDR3 region is CASSLTTTNEKLFF. For the CDR3, the DNA is TGCGCCAGCAGCCTGACAACAACTAATGAAAAACTGTTTTTT.